The 30 T cell receptor beta chains below all came from one sample that was sequenced in a study of OX40 agonist ivuxolimab in advanced cancers. Receptor libraries were prepared by the immunoSEQ multiplex PCR assay. In TCRdb, the immuneACCESS table is reduced to in-frame sequences with V and J assigned. These tables do not hold every clone; where another copy was compared, an unresolved V gene accounts for under half, and the others remain unexplained. The sample contains 90,000 to 150,000 clones, approximately 90% of them found a single time. Approximately 0.55% of the sample lies in the top ten. The sample in question was CD4+ or CD8+ T cells sorted from blood, obtained in a trial of the OX40 agonist ivuxolimab. The source is an adult with an advanced solid tumor such as melanoma, head and neck, liver or kidney cancer.

The gene calls are TRBV28 and TRBJ1-5, with no clear D. CDR1 is MDHEN, CDR2 SYDVKM, per germline. Between the trimmed V and J ends, which lost 5 bases and 9 bases, there was a span of 11 bases. CDR3 length: 12 amino acids. CDR3 in amino acids: CASSLDLGPQHF. The DNA for the CDR3 is TGTGCCAGCAGTCTCGATCTGGGGCCCCAGCATTTT.

The genes are TRBV5-1 and TRBJ1-1, with a possible D match to TRBD1 (5 bases). The CDR3 runs 12 residues. The ends were cut back, 3 bases at V and 6 bases at J, with 9 bases in the middle. Per the germline V gene, CDR1 is SGHRS and CDR2 is YFSETQ. This chain's CDR3 is CASSWQGAEAFF. CDR3 DNA: TGCGCCAGCAGCTGGCAGGGAGCTGAAGCTTTCTTT.

The rearrangement links TRBV27 to TRBJ1-2, with unresolved D. The CDR3 covers 13 residues. The germline V gene encodes CDR1 MNHEY and CDR2 SMNVEV (reference sequence). Trimming took 0 bases from V and 8 from J, leaving 10 bases between them. The CDR3 sequence: CASSLSTVGGYTF. The CDR3 DNA reads TGTGCCAGCAGTTTATCCACAGTAGGAGGCTACACCTTC.

The DNA of the CDR3 is TGTGCCTGGGCCAGGCCCGGGGTTTACCAAGAGACCCAGTACTTC. Translating it yields CAWARPGVYQETQYF. The chain uses TRBV30 and TRBJ2-5; maybe TRBD2 (5 bases). There are 15 residues in the CDR3. The V gene's germline CDR1 is GTSNPN and CDR2 SVGIG (reference sequence). V lost 5 bases and J lost 0, with 16 bases in between.

The genes are TRBV7-9 and TRBJ1-1; 7 bases match TRBD1. The CDR3 length is 14 residues. CDR1 SEHNR and CDR2 FQNEAQ come from the germline V gene (reference sequence). The junction had 10 bases not matched to a gene; V was cut back by 0 bases and J by 12 bases. The CDR3 DNA is TGTGCCAGCAGCTTAGCCAGGACAGGAGATATGTCTTTCTTT. Translation: CASSLARTGDMSFF.

In regard to this clone: The junction differs from germline at one of its ends, possibly a read error. The rearrangement uses TRBV11-3 and TRBJ1-1, with D hard to call. The germline gives CDR1 SGHNT, CDR2 YENEEA. CDR3 length equals 15 residues. CDR3 DNA: TGTGCCAGCAGCGTAGACGGTCAGTTGAACACTGAAGCTTTCTTT. Its translation: CASSVDGQLNTEAFF.

The chain joins TRBV5-4 to TRBJ1-4; possibly TRBD1 for D (5 bases). The CDR3 sequence is 14 residues long. The V gene's germline CDR1 is SGHNT and CDR2 YYREEE (reference sequence). Trimming took off 4 bases at V and 7 bases at J, with 14 bases between the two ends. CDR3 sequence (DNA): TGTGCCAGCAGCCTGGGGGGGTCCGGTGAAAAACTGTTTTTT. This encodes CASSLGGSGEKLFF.

The genes are TRBV11-1 and TRBJ1-2; D is ambiguous. Germline CDR1 is SGHAT and CDR2 is FQDESV (reference sequence). Trimming took 2 bases from V and 0 from J, leaving 10 bases between them. There are 15 residues in the CDR3. The CDR3 coding sequence is TGTGCCAGCAGCTTAATCTCCGCAGCTAACTATGGCTACACCTTC. As protein: CASSLISAANYGYTF.

The V call is TRBV7-9, the J call TRBJ1-2; the D is unclear. Germline V CDR1 and CDR2: SEHNR, FQNEAQ (reference sequence). The CDR3 has 13 residues. V lost 5 bases to trimming and J lost 4 bases, with 11 bases between them. The CDR3 bases are TGTGCCAGCAGCCCGTCAAACATCTATGGCTACACCTTC. This gives the protein CASSPSNIYGYTF.

J is TRBJ1-1 and V is TRBV6-5; 9 nucleotides align to TRBD1. CDR1 MNHEY and CDR2 SVGAGI come from the germline V gene. This CDR3 contains 15 residues. The V gene end was trimmed by 6 bases and the J gene end by 5 bases; junction bases not matched to a gene: 10. The CDR3 coding sequence is TGTGCCAGCAGAAACACAGGGGGCGTAAGGACTGAAGCTTTCTTT. It is translated as CASRNTGGVRTEAFF.

This clone was picked up one time. V is TRBV7-2 and J is TRBJ1-1; D gene unclear. The V gene's germline CDR1 is SGHTA and CDR2 FQGNSA. The V and J ends lost 5 bases and 5 bases respectively, with 15 bases between them. The CDR3 is made up of 14 amino acids. The CDR3 DNA reads as TGTGCCAGCAGCCCCCGCCCGGAGAGGACTGAAGCTTTCTTT. It codes for CASSPRPERTEAFF. The full variable domain, with the rest looked up from reference TRBV7-2 and TRBJ1-1, is GAGVSQSPSNKVTEKGKDVELRCDPISGHTALYWYRQSLGQGLEFLIYFQGNSAPDKSGLPSDRFSAERTGGSVSTLTIQRTQQEDSAVYLCASSPRPERTEAFFGQGTRLTVV.

The chain employs TRBV7-2 and TRBJ2-7; no definite D call. Trimming cost V 5 bases and J 7 bases, with 6 bases left between them. Germline loops: CDR1 SGHTA, CDR2 FQGNSA. This CDR3 has 10 amino acids. The chain's CDR3 is CASSPYEQYF. For the CDR3, the DNA is TGTGCCAGCAGCCCTTATGAGCAGTACTTC.

J is TRBJ2-3 and V is TRBV2; D not certain. CDR1 and CDR2 from the germline V gene are SNHLY and FYNNEI. The CDR3 totals 10 residues. Trimming removed 6 bases from V and 5 bases from J, with 3 bases in between. CDR3 in amino acids: CASRKDTQYF. In DNA, the CDR3 is TGTGCCAGCAGAAAAGATACGCAGTATTTT.

J is TRBJ2-3 and V is TRBV7-2, with D maybe TRBD2 (6 bases). Trimming removed 5 bases from V and 3 bases from J, with 9 bases in between. CDR1 and CDR2 from the germline V gene are SGHTA and FQGNSA. The CDR3 has 13 residues. The CDR3 region has the DNA TGTGCCAGCAGCCTGGGGGGTACAGATACGCAGTATTTT. The encoded protein is CASSLGGTDTQYF.

This clone came up once. CDR3 nucleotide sequence: TGTGCCAGCAGTTCCGGGGGGCGACGCTCTGGAAACACCATATATTTT. It encodes CASSSGGRRSGNTIYF. This chain uses TRBV6-5 with TRBJ1-3; D is perhaps TRBD1 (6 bases). Trimming left V 4 bases short and J 0 bases short, with 13 bases between. This CDR3 has 16 amino acids. The V gene's germline CDR1 is MNHEY and CDR2 SVGAGI.

This clone was counted only a few times. The chain has TRBV5-1 and TRBJ1-2; TRBD1 aligns across 9 bases. The CDR3 loop spans 15 amino acids. Unmatched junction bases numbered 12, after V lost 6 bases and J lost 6 bases. The germline V gene encodes CDR1 SGHRS and CDR2 YFSETQ. In nucleotides, the CDR3 is TGCGCCAGCACCCCCTCGGGGACAGGGATCGATGGCTACACCTTC. Translating it yields CASTPSGTGIDGYTF. Full variable domain (remainder filled in from reference TRBV5-1 and TRBJ1-2): KAGVTQTPRYLIKTRGQQVTLSCSPISGHRSVSWYQQTPGQGLQFLFEYFSETQRNKGNFPGRFSGRQFSNSRSEMNVSTLELGDSALYLCASTPSGTGIDGYTFGSGTRLTVV.

The gene calls are TRBV30 and TRBJ1-4; 9 bases line up with TRBD1. The V and J ends lost 1 base and 8 bases, in that order; junction bases with no gene match: 8. CDR1 is GTSNPN and CDR2 is SVGIG in the germline V gene (reference sequence). The CDR3 is made up of 15 amino acids. The CDR3 spells CAWSARDREREKLFF. The CDR3 DNA sequence: TGTGCCTGGAGTGCCCGGGACAGGGAGCGAGAAAAACTGTTTTTT.

This rearrangement joins TRBV30 to TRBJ1-1; 7 nucleotides match TRBD1. The CDR3 is made up of 14 amino acids. Germline V gene sequence: CDR1 GTSNPN, CDR2 SVGIG (reference sequence). With V trimmed by 1 base and J by 5 bases, 7 bases remained unmatched. CDR3 nucleotide sequence: TGTGCCTGGAGTGAGACAGGGATAAAGACTGAAGCTTTCTTT. This encodes CAWSETGIKTEAFF.

This sequence joins TRBV6-5 and TRBJ1-5; no reliable D call. The CDR3 has 14 amino acids. Germline assignment: CDR1 MNHEY and CDR2 SVGAGI. Deletions cut 4 bases from V and 0 bases from J, with 7 bases between. The CDR3 sequence is CASSFSGSNQPQHF. Here the CDR3 DNA reads TGTGCCAGCAGTTTTAGCGGTAGCAATCAGCCCCAGCATTTT.

This clone was seen once. This chain links TRBV19 with TRBJ2-5; the match to TRBD1 covers 9 bases. The germline CDR1 and CDR2 sequences are LNHDA and SQIVND (reference sequence). The CDR3 runs to 17 residues. Trimming at V came to 3 bases and at J to 4 bases, leaving 12 bases not matched to a gene. CDR3: CASSMGVIGTGRETQYF. DNA for the CDR3: TGTGCCAGTAGTATGGGGGTTATAGGGACAGGGAGAGAGACCCAGTACTTC.

The rearrangement links TRBV6-1 to TRBJ2-2; tentatively, D is TRBD2 (5 bases). V lost 2 bases and J lost 1, with 5 bases in between. Germline-derived CDR1 and CDR2 are MNHNS and SASEGT. The CDR3 consists of 14 residues. DNA for the CDR3: TGTGCCAGCAGTGAACGGGGGAACACCGGGGAGCTGTTTTTT. Its protein is CASSERGNTGELFF.

The chain combines TRBV6-4 with TRBJ1-5, with D possibly being TRBD1 (5 bases). This CDR3 has 13 amino acids. Germline V gene lookup returns CDR1 MRHNA and CDR2 SNTAGT. V lost 4 bases and J 3 bases, leaving 7 bases between the germline ends. The CDR3: CASSAQDNQPQHF. The CDR3 DNA reads TGTGCCAGCAGTGCACAGGACAATCAGCCCCAGCATTTT.

This chain connects TRBV30 to TRBJ1-3, with 7 bases that match TRBD1. This CDR3 comprises 13 residues. Per the germline V gene, CDR1 is GTSNPN and CDR2 is SVGIG (reference sequence). After removal of 4 bases from V and 2 bases from J, the junction contained 2 bases not matched to a gene. For the CDR3, the DNA is TGTGCCTGGACCAGGGGGACTGGAAACACCATATATTTT. Translation: CAWTRGTGNTIYF.

As concerns this clone: At one end, the junction sequence differs from germline, possibly due to a read error. This chain uses TRBV4-2 with TRBJ1-3, with D tentatively TRBD1 (5 bases). The CDR3 runs 15 residues. Germline values: CDR1 LGHNA, CDR2 YNFKEQ. The CDR3 DNA reads as TGTGTCAGCAGCCAAGACAGTAACTCTGGAAACACCATATATTTT. It yields the protein CVSSQDSNSGNTIYF.

This clone turned up a few times. The chain combines TRBV4-1 with TRBJ1-3; D remains unclear. The CDR3 length is 18 residues. Germline loops: CDR1 MGHRA, CDR2 YSYEKL. V lost 4 bases and J 0 bases, leaving 19 bases between the germline ends. The CDR3 sequence: CASSPRGRSTNSGNTIYF. Written as DNA, the CDR3 is TGCGCCAGCAGCCCTCGCGGGCGCAGTACCAACTCTGGAAACACCATATATTTT.

V gene TRBV25-1 combines with J gene TRBJ1-6, with a tentative D call TRBD1 (5 bases). CDR1 is MGHDK, CDR2 SYGVNS, per germline. This CDR3 has 14 residues. Trimming cost V 10 bases and J 7 bases, with 17 bases left between them. The CDR3 loop is CATSGGASNSPLHF. CDR3 in DNA: TGTGCCACATCGGGCGGGGCGTCAAATTCACCCCTCCACTTT. Filled out from reference TRBV25-1 and TRBJ1-6, the complete variable domain reads EADIYQTPRYLVIGTGKKITLECSQTMGHDKMYWYQQDPGMELHLIHYSYGVNSTEKGDLSSESTVSRIRTEHFPLTLESARPSHTSQYLCATSGGASNSPLHFGNGTRLTVT.

The V call is TRBV5-1, the J call TRBJ2-1; the D call may be TRBD1 or TRBD2 (5 bases each). The CDR3 totals 16 residues. Germline V gives CDR1 SGHRS, CDR2 YFSETQ. V lost 4 bases, J lost 0 bases, and 14 bases lay in between. The CDR3 here is CASSPYPGSSYNEQFF. Written as DNA, the CDR3 is TGCGCCAGCAGCCCGTACCCAGGGAGCTCCTACAATGAGCAGTTCTTC.

The rearrangement uses TRBV28 and TRBJ1-2; TRBD1 agrees at 10 bases. In germline, CDR1 is MDHEN, CDR2 SYDVKM. The CDR3 has 14 residues. CDR3 DNA: TGTAAGGTGACAGGGGGCCTTTTTAACTATGGCTACACCTTC. Its protein is CKVTGGLFNYGYTF.

The chain uses TRBV28 and TRBJ2-5, with 8 bases matching TRBD2. Germline V gene data show CDR1 as MDHEN and CDR2 as SYDVKM. The V and J ends lost 9 bases and 2 bases, in that order; junction bases with no gene match: 2. The CDR3 loop spans 12 amino acids. The CDR3 spells CASSGAQETQYF. CDR3 DNA: TGTGCCAGTAGCGGGGCACAAGAGACCCAGTACTTC.

The chain recombines TRBV18 with TRBJ2-2; the D gene is possibly TRBD1 (6 bases). CDR1 is KGHSH and CDR2 is LQKENI in the germline V gene. Trimming left V 1 base short and J 1 base short, with 19 bases between. There are 19 residues in the CDR3. In nucleotides, the CDR3 is TGTGCCAGCTCACCACTGATGATGGGGGCGGCAAGGAACACCGGGGAGCTGTTTTTT. This codes for CASSPLMMGAARNTGELFF.